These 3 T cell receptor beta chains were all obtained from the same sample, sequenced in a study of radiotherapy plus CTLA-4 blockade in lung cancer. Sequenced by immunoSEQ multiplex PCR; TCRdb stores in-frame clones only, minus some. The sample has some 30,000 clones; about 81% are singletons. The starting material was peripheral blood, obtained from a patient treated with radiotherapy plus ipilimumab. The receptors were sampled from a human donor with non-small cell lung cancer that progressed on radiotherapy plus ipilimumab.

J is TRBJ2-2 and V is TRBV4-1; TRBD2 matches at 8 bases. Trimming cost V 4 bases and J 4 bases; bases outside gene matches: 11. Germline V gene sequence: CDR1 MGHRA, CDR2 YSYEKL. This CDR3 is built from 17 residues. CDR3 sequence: CASSPGYGGAGTGELFF. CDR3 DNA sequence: TGCGCCAGCAGCCCCGGCTACGGGGGGGCCGGCACCGGGGAGCTGTTTTTT.

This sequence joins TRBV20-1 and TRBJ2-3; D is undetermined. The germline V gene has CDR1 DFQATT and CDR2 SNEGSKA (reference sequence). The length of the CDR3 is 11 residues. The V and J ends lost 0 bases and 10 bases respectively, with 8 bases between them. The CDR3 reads CSARDWPAQYF. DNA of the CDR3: TGCAGTGCTAGAGATTGGCCAGCGCAGTATTTT.

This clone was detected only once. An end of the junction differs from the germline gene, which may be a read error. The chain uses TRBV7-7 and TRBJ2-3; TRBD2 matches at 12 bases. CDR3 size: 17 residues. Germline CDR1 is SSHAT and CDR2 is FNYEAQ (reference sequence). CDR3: CASSLSSGGAGTDTQYF. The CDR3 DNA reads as TGTGCTAGCAGCTTATCTAGCGGGGGGGCCGGCACAGATACGCAGTATTTT.